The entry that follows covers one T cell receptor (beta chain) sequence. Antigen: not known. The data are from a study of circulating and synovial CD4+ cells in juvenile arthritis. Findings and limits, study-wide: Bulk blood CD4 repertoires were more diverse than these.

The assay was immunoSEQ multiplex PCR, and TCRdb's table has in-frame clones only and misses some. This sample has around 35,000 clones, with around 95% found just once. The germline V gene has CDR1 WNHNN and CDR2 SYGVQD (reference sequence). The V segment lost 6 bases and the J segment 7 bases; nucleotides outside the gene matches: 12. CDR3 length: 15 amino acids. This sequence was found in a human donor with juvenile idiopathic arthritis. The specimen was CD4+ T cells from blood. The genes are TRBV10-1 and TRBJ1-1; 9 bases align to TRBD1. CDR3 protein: CASRVERDRVGEAFF. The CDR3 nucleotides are TGCGCCAGCAGGGTAGAGAGGGACAGGGTGGGTGAAGCTTTCTTT.